This T cell receptor beta chain was captured in a study of T cell clonality in common variable immunodeficiency. Broader study findings: T cell subpopulation sequencing would be needed to explain CVID clonality. TCRbeta clonality was increased in CVID versus healthy controls. Fewer deletions and N-nucleotide insertions were reportedly seen in common variable immunodeficiency TCR beta sequences. Patient heterogeneity in the CVID cohort limited correlations between repertoire features and clinical complications.

Deletions cut 4 bases from V and 6 bases from J, with 6 bases between. The CDR3 consists of 11 residues. Germline V gene lookup returns CDR1 SEHNR and CDR2 FQNEAQ (reference sequence). Each donor provided 5 to 8 ml of heparinized whole blood. Details on this clone: The antigen is unknown. The read stops 3 residues short of the end of the CDR3; the missing end is completed from the germline J gene.

Clones were read by immunoSEQ multiplex PCR, and TCRdb kept only the in-frame ones, dropping some. This specimen shows roughly 16,000 clones; the ten leading clones hold roughly 4.5%. The sequence came from a human donor with common variable immunodeficiency. V and J are TRBV7-9 and TRBJ1-1; D ambiguous. Sequences were obtained from peripheral blood mononuclear cells. The sequenced part of the CDR3 DNA is TGTGCCAGCAGCTCCCGGGCTGAA. It yields the protein CASSSRAE. The whole CDR3 protein reads CASSSRAEAFF.